The rows below give T cell receptor beta chains drawn from one sample of a study of identical twins. One entry per CDR3 protein, called by TCRdb with MiXCR from the 5' RACE reads. The table lists fewer than 450,000 distinct CDR3 sequences, approximately 8.8% of them singletons. Sequences were obtained from naive T cells sorted from blood. The source is a woman in her forties or fifties in good health. Each CDR3 is given without its conserved first and last residue. Fields, in order: V gene, CDR3 protein.

TRBV10-3 | AITGLPGYEQF
TRBV5-1 | ASSLLADKETQY
TRBV19 | ASSIAGSGAKQPQH
TRBV5-1 | ASSSGQARETQY
TRBV27 | ASSAQEPYEQY
TRBV12-3/TRBV12-4 | ASSGIDREGEYEQY
TRBV12-3/TRBV12-4 | ASTPRGRSLNTQY
TRBV20-1 | SAIVERGRGETQY
TRBV11-2 | ASNRDPSIYNEQF
TRBV11-2 | ASSLLTNTGELF
TRBV6-5 | ASSYGGGGELF
TRBV11-2 | ASSSIQDGGRMKTQY
TRBV29-1 | SVDRTGLYNEQF
TRBV7-9 | ASSSRGGPGTEAF
TRBV3-1 | ASSETGGSGYT
TRBV10-2 | ASSPTRADNEQF
TRBV29-1 | SVVSAGVNNEQF
TRBV9 | ASSVGAGAVTQY
TRBV19 | ASSIIGTVTDTQY
TRBV5-1 | ASSSGPGTSGNEQF
TRBV29-1 | SVEGTALAQY
TRBV5-1 | ASSLWRETGELF
TRBV4-1 | ASSRSLTSGSMWQF
TRBV5-1 | ASSLRTSGRAPRRGNEQF
TRBV29-1 | SAGLGNADTQY
TRBV4-2 | ASSQDVTSGYT
TRBV4-1 | ASSQVMLFNQPQH